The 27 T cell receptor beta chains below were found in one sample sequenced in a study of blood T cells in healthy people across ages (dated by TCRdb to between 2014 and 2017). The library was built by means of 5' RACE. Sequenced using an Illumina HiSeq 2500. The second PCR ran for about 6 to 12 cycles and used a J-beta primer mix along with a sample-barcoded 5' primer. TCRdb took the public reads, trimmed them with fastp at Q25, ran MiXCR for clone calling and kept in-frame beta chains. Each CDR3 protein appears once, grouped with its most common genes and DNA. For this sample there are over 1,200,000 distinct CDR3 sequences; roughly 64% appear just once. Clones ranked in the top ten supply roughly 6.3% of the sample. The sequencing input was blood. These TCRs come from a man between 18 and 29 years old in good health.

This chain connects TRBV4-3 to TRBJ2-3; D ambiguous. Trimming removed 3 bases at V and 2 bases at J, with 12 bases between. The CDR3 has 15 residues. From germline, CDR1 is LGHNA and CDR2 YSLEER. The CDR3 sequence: CASSQIVRDTDTQYF. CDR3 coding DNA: TGCGCCAGCAGCCAGATAGTTAGGGACACAGATACGCAGTATTTT.

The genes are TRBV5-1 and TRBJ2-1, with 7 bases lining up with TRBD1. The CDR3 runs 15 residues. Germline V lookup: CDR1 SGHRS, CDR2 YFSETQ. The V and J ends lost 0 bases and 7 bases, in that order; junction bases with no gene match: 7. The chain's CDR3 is CASSLEPQGRNEQFF. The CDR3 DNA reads TGCGCCAGCAGCTTGGAACCACAGGGGAGAAATGAGCAGTTCTTC.

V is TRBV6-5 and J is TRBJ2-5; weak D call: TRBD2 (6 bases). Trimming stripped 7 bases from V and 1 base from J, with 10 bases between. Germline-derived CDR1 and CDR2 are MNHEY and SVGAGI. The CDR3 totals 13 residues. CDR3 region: CASNEAGQETQYF. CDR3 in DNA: TGTGCCAGCAATGAAGCGGGCCAAGAGACCCAGTACTTC.

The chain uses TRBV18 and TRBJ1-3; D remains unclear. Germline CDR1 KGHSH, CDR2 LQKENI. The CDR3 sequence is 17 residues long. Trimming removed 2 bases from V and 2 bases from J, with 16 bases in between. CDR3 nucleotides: TGTGCCAGCTCACCATTTGACTTCATTCCGACTGGAAACACCATATATTTT. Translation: CASSPFDFIPTGNTIYF.

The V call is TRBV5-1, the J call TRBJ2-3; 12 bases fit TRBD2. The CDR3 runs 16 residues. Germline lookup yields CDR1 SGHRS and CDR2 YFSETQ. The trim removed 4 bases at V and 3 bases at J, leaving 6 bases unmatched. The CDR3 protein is CASSVASGGATDTQYF. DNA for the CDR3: TGCGCCAGCAGCGTGGCTAGCGGGGGGGCTACAGATACGCAGTATTTT.

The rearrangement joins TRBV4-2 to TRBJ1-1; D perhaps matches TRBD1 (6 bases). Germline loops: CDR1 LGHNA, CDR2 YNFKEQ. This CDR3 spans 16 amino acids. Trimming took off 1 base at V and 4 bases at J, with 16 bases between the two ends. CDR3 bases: TGTGCCAGCAGCCAAGTCTCCTCACAGGGCGGCACTGAAGCTTTCTTT. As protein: CASSQVSSQGGTEAFF.

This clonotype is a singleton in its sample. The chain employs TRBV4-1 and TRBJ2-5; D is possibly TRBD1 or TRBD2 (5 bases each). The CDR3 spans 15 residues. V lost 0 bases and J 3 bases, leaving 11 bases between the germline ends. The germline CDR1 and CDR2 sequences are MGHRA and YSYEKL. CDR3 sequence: CASSQDRDPKETQYF. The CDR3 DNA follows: TGCGCCAGCAGCCAAGATCGGGACCCTAAAGAGACCCAGTACTTC.

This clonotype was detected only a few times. The CDR3 region has the DNA TGTGCCAGCAGTTGGGGTTCATATGGTGAGCAGTTCTTC. Protein: CASSWGSYGEQFF. The rearrangement links TRBV28 to TRBJ2-1, with no clear D. Trimming pared 4 bases from V and 9 bases from J, leaving 13 bases between. Looked up from germline, CDR1 is MDHEN and CDR2 is SYDVKM. The CDR3 consists of 13 residues.

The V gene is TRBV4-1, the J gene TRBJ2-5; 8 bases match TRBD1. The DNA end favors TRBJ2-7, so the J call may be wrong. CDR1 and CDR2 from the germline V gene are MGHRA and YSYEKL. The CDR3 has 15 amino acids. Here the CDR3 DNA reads TGCGCCAGCAGCCAGAAACAGGGGGTACCCTACGAGCAGTACTTC. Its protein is CASSQKQGVPYEQYF.

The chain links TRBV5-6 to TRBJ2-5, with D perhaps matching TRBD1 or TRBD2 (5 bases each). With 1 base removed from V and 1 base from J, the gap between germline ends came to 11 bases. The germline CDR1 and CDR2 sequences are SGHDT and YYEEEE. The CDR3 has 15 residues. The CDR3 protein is CASSLLGTPQETQYF. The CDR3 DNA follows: TGTGCCAGCAGCTTGCTAGGGACCCCCCAAGAGACCCAGTACTTC.

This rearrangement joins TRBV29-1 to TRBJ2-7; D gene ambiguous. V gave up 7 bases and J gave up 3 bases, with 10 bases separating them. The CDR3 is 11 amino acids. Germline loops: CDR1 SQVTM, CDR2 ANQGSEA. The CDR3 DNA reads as TGCAGCGGTGGGGTTTACTACGAGCAGTACTTC. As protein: CSGGVYYEQYF.

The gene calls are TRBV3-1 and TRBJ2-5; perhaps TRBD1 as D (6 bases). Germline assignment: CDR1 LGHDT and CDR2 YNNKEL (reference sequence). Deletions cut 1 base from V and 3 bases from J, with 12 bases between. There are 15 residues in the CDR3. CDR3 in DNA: TGTGCCAGCAGCCAAGCCCCACAGGGAGAAGAGACCCAGTACTTC. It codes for CASSQAPQGEETQYF.

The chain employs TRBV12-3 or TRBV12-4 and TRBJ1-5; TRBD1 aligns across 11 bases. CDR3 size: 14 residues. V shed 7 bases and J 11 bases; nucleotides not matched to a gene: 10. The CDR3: CASTRDRGNLAQHF. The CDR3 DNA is TGTGCCAGCACTCGGGACAGGGGGAATCTGGCCCAGCATTTT.

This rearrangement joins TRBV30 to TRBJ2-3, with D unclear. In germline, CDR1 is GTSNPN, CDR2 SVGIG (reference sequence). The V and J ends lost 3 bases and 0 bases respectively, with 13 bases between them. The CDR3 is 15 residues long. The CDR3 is CAWRGYPISTDTQYF. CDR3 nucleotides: TGTGCCTGGAGGGGGTATCCGATAAGCACAGATACGCAGTATTTT.

In DNA form, the CDR3 reads TGTGCCAGCAGTGGGGCCCCTGACAGTTTCTTTACCTACGAGCAGTACTTC. Translating it yields CASSGAPDSFFTYEQYF. The chain couples TRBV12-3 or TRBV12-4 to TRBJ2-7; D is possibly TRBD1 (5 bases). CDR3 length: 17 amino acids. V lost 5 bases and J 2 bases, leaving 22 bases between the germline ends.

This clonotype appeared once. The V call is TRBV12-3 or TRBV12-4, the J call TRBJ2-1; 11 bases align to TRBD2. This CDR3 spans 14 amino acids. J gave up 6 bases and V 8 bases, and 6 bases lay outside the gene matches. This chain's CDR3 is CASLSSGGFNEQFF. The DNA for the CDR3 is TGTGCCAGCTTGTCTAGCGGGGGGTTCAATGAGCAGTTCTTC.

As DNA, the CDR3 is TGCAGTGCTAGAGACGCAGACAAGTTCTACGAGCAGTACTTC. Translated: CSARDADKFYEQYF. The chain is built from TRBV20-1 and TRBJ2-4; no clear D. The J call may be incorrect, as the DNA end agrees better with TRBJ2-7. This CDR3 has 14 amino acids. Germline CDR1 DFQATT, CDR2 SNEGSKA (reference sequence).

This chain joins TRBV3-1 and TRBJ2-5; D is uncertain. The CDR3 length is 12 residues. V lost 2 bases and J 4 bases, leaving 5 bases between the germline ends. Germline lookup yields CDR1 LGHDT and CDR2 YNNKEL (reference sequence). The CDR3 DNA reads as TGTGCCAGCAGCCAAAGGTCAGAGACCCAGTACTTC. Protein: CASSQRSETQYF.

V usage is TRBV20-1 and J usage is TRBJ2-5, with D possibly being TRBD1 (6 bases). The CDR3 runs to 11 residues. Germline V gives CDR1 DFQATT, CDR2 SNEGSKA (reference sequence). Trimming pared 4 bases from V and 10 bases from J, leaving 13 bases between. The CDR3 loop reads CSANHRADQYF. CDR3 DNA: TGCAGTGCTAACCACAGGGCGGACCAGTACTTC.

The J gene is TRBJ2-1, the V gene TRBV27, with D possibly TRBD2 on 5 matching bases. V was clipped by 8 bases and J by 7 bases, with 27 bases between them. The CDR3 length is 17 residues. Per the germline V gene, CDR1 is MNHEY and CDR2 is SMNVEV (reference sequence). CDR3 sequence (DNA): TGTGCCAGCTCAATCCAGGCCCCCACGGGGATGACGAATGAGCAGTTCTTC. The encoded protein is CASSIQAPTGMTNEQFF.

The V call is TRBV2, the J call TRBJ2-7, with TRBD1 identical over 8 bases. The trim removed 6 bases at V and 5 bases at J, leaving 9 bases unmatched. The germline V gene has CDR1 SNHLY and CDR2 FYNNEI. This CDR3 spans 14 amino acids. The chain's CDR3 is CASRPDQGADEQYF. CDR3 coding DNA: TGTGCCAGCAGACCAGACCAGGGGGCTGACGAGCAGTACTTC.

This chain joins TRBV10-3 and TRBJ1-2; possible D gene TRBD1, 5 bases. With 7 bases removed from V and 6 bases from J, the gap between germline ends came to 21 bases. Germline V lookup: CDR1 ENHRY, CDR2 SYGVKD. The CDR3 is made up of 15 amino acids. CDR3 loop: CAITDLGEGSHGYTF. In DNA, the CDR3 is TGTGCCATCACCGACCTGGGGGAGGGCAGTCATGGCTACACCTTC.

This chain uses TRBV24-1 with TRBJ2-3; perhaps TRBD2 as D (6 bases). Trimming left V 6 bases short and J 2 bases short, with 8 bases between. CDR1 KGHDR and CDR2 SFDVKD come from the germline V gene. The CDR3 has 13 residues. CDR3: CATSSGVTDTQYF. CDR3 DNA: TGTGCCACCAGTTCGGGAGTCACAGATACGCAGTATTTT.

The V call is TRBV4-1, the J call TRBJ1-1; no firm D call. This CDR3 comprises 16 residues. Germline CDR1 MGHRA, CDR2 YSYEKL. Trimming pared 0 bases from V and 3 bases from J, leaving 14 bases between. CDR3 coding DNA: TGCGCCAGCAGCCAAGATTTGAGGGCTGAGGACACTGAAGCTTTCTTT. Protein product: CASSQDLRAEDTEAFF.

As DNA, the CDR3 is TGTGCCTCCCAGGGGTTCCACGGTGGCTACACCTTC. Translating it yields CASQGFHGGYTF. The J gene is TRBJ1-2, the V gene TRBV25-1; possible D gene TRBD1, 6 bases. CDR3 size: 12 residues. The ends were cut back, 11 bases at V and 7 bases at J, with 17 bases in the middle. Germline V gene lookup returns CDR1 MGHDK and CDR2 SYGVNS.

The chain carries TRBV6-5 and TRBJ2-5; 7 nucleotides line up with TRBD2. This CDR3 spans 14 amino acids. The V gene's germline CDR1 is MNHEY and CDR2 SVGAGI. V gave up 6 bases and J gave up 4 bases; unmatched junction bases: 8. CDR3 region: CASSLRIAGETQYF. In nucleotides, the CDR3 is TGTGCCAGCAGCCTCAGGATAGCGGGAGAGACCCAGTACTTC.

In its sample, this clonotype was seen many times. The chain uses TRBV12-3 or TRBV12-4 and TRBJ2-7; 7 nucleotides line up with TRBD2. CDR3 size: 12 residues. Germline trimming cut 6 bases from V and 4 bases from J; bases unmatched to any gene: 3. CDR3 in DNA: TGTGCCAGCAGATATAGCGGGTACGAGCAGTACTTC. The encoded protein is CASRYSGYEQYF.